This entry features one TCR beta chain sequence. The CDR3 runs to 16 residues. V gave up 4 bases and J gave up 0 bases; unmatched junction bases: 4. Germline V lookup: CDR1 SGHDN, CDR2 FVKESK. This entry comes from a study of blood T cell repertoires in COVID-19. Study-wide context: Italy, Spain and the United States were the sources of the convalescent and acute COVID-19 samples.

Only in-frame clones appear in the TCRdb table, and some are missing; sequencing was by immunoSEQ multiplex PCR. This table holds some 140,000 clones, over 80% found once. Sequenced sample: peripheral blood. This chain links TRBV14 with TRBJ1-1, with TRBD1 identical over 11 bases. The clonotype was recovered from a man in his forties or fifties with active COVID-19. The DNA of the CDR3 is TGTGCCAGCAGCCCACTGGGACAGGGGGTGAACACTGAAGCTTTCTTT. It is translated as CASSPLGQGVNTEAFF.